This entry concerns a single T cell receptor (beta chain). The clone's antigen remains unknown. No base quality values were provided; no much bigger clone lies one nucleotide off. These data are taken from a study of blood T cell repertoires in COVID-19 (dated by TCRdb to 2018 to 2020). Broadly, across the study: Collaborator samples came from the United States, Italy and Spain and covered acute and convalescent phases of COVID-19. The prospective study material was composed of cDNA or gDNA derived from T cells, B-cell-depleted T cells, or PBMCs. Subjects who had been exposed to COVID-19, were actively infected with it, or had recovered from it provided the deeply sampled blood TCRbeta repertoires that made up the dataset. The repertoires were released in a freely available public database intended as a resource for research on the immune response to SARS-CoV-2. Samples were obtained from the ongoing ImmuneRACE study (first 160 participants) and from 1,254 subjects provided by 6 global collaborators. A de-identified subject ID, COVID-19 status, age in years and sex were almost always included in the sample metadata. Where HLA class I and class II types were available, the types were taken from metadata supplied by the sample provider, not from assay-based typing. Broader findings and caveats from the paper: Clinical and demographic metadata were provided uncurated, with the amount varying by source and participant.

CDR1 LNHNV and CDR2 YYDKDF were looked up in the germline V gene (reference sequence). The CDR3 sequence holds 14 residues, the cysteine and phenylalanine included. Of all the DNA, just the CDR3 is kept, 42 bases in frame from base 1. Deletion took 1 base off V and 6 bases off J, with a span of 10 bases between the germline ends. Whole blood was collected in K2EDTA tubes by collaborating institutions according to the institutions' own protocols. For TCRbeta analysis, collaborator samples were shipped as frozen whole blood, as isolated PBMCs, or as DNA extracted from either sample type. The immunoSEQ Assay, a bias-controlled multiplex PCR, was used to amplify TCRbeta CDR3 regions from genomic DNA. The study's own analysis went as follows. Nucleated cell counts per sample were estimated from amplification of reference gene primers within the assay. To quantify the absolute abundance of each unique TCRbeta CDR3 rearrangement, sequence reads were collapsed and filtered. For each sample, productive Simpson clonality was calculated as the square root of Simpson's diversity index over productive rearrangements. TCRdb carries this immuneACCESS record with in-frame sequences only. Its versions omit some clonotypes, under half of them owing to an unresolved V gene in the studies checked, with the rest unexplained. V and J calls and clone size are copied from that table; D and trimming were computed from the DNA. Here the sample has 55,000 to 70,000 clones; approximately 86% occur a single time. Roughly 0.94% of the sample is in the top ten clones.

The sequence is built from TRBV15 and TRBJ2-1; TRBD1 is perhaps the D gene, given 5 matching bases. Sequencing was carried out using peripheral blood. This TCR was recovered from a man aged 65 to 79 with acute or convalescent COVID-19. In nucleotides, the sequence is TGTGCCACCAGCAGAGTTAAGGGGTCCAATGAGCAGTTCTTC. Its protein product is CATSRVKGSNEQFF.